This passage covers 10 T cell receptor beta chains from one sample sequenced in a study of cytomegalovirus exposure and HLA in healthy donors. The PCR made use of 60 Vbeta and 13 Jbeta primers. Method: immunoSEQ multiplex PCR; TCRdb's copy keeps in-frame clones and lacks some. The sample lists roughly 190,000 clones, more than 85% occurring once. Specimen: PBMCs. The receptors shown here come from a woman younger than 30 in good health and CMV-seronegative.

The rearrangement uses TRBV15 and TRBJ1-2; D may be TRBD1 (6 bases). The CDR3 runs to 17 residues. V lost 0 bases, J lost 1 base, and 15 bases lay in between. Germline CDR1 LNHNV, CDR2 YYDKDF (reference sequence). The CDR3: CATSRDRGLEVNYGYTF. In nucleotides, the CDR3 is TGTGCCACCAGCAGAGACAGGGGATTAGAGGTTAACTATGGCTACACCTTC.

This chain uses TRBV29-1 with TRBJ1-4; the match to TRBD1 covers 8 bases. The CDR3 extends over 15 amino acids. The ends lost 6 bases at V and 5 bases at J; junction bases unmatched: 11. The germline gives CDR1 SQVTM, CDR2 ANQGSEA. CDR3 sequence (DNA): TGCAGCGTCTACCCCACAGGGGGACCAAATGAAAAACTGTTTTTT. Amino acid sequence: CSVYPTGGPNEKLFF.

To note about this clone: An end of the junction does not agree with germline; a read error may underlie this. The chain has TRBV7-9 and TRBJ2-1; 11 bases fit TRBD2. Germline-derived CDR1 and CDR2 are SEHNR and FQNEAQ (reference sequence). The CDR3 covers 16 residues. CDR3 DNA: TGTTCCAGCAGACAGGGAACTAGCGGGGGTTACAATGAGCAGTTCTTC. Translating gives CSSRQGTSGGYNEQFF.

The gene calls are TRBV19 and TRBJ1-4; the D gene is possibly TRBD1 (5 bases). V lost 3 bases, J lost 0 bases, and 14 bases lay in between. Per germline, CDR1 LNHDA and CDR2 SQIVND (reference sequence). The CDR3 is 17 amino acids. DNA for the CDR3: TGTGCCAGTAGTATGAGAGGAAGGGGCGCAACTAATGAAAAACTGTTTTTT. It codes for CASSMRGRGATNEKLFF. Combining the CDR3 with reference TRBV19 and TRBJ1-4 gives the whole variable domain DGGITQSPKYLFRKEGQNVTLSCEQNLNHDAMYWYRQDPGQGLRLIYYSQIVNDFQKGDIAEGYSVSREKKESFPLTVTSAQKNPTAFYLCASSMRGRGATNEKLFFGSGTQLSVL.

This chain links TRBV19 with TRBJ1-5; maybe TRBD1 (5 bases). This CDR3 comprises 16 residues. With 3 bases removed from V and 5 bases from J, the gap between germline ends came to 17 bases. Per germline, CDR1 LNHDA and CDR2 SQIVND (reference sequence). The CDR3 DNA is TGTGCCAGTAGTATGGTTTGGGGGACTCGGGATCAGCCCCAGCATTTT. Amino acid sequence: CASSMVWGTRDQPQHF.

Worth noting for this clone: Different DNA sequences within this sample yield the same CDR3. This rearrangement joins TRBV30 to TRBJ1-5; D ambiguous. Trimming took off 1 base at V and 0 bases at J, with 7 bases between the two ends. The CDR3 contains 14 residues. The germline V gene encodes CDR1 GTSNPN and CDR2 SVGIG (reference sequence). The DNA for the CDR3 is TGTGCCTGGAGTGGAGGGAATAGCAATCAGCCCCAGCATTTT. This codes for CAWSGGNSNQPQHF.

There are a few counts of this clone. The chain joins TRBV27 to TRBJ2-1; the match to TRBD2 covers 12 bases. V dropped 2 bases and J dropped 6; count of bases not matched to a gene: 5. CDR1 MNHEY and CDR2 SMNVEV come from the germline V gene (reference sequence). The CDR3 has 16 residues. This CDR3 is CASSLKGLAGRNEQFF. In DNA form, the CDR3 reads TGTGCCAGCAGTTTAAAAGGACTAGCGGGACGCAATGAGCAGTTCTTC.

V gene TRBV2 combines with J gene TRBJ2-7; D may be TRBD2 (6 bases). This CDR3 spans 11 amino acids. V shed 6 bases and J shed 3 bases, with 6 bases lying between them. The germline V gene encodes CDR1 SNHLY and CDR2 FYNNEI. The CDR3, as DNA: TGTGCCAGCAGGCGGGGCTACGAGCAGTACTTC. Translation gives CASRRGYEQYF. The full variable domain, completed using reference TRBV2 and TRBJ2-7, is EPEVTQTPSHQVTQMGQEVILRCVPISNHLYFYWYRQILGQKVEFLVSFYNNEISEKSEIFDDQFSVERPDGSNFTLKIRSTKLEDSAMYFCASRRGYEQYFGPGTRLTVT.

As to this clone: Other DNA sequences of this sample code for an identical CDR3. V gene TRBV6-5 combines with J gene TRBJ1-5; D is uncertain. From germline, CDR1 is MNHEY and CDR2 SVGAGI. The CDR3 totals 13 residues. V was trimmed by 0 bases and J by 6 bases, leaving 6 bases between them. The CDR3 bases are TGTGCCAGCAGTTACTCTTCCGGTCAGCCCCAGCATTTT. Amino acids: CASSYSSGQPQHF.

CDR3 in amino acids: CASRTPLTPSEQYF. CDR3 DNA sequence: TGTGCCAGCAGGACCCCCTTGACACCGAGCGAGCAGTACTTC. The chain uses TRBV2 and TRBJ2-7; no clear D gene. Germline assignment: CDR1 SNHLY and CDR2 FYNNEI. This CDR3 has 14 amino acids. Trimming stripped 6 bases from V and 6 bases from J, with 18 bases between.